This T cell receptor beta chain was identified in a study of immune evolution from preneoplasia to lung adenocarcinoma (TCRdb year 2021). For the study in its entirety: The study profiled immune contexture across lung adenocarcinoma precursors and invasive adenocarcinoma using immune gene expression, TCR sequencing and multiplex immunofluorescence. In total, the cohort included 53 patients with pulmonary nodules, all of whom underwent surgical resection. Resected precursor lesions (AAH, AIS, MIA) and invasive adenocarcinomas were each compared against paired morphologically normal lung tissue. POLYSOLVER was used to infer class I HLA alleles from exome data, and LOHHLA was used to detect allele-specific HLA loss. The immune data were integrated with whole exome sequencing and methylation data obtained from the same cohort of nodules. It was reported in the study that 105 samples were used for TCR sequencing. TCR sequencing data were obtained from about 46 patients. Sample size was based on specimen availability rather than a prior power calculation.

Patients underwent resection in Japan or China between the mid-2010s and the late 2010s. Histologic diagnosis of each case was confirmed independently by two lung cancer pathologists on H&E slides. DNA was isolated from FFPE tissue using the AllPrep DNA/RNA FFPE Kit. TCR beta CDR3 regions were sequenced from DNA using the immunoSEQ hsTCRbeta Kit. As for how the authors treated the data: The ImmunoSEQ Analyzer was used to analyse the TCR sequencing data. T cell clonality was defined as 1 minus Pielou's evenness, calculated on productive rearrangements. To measure T cell diversity, the inverse Simpson index was applied to productive templates. T cell density was defined as TCR beta template counts normalized to usable DNA, with usable DNA estimated by amplifying and sequencing housekeeping genes. Two-sided Kruskal-Wallis tests were used to compare TCR metrics between histologic stages. TCRdb stores this immuneACCESS table with in-frame sequences only. Part of the clones is absent; in the studies checked, under half of the shortfall reflects unresolved V genes, and no reason is known for the rest. For V, J and clone size, that table is used; D and trimming come from the DNA. For this sample there are a few thousand clones; roughly 70% appear just once. Together, the top ten hold 6.5% to 8% of the sample.

Judged by its sample share, this clone qualifies as large (0.1 to 1%). The antigen it binds to is not known. One base away there is no much larger clone; base qualities are not given. On the study overall, not on this receptor specifically: Because all patients came from Japan and China, whether the findings apply to Western populations was uncertain. Normal lung had the highest top T cell clone frequencies, which appeared to decline progressively from AAH through AIS, MIA and invasive adenocarcinoma. The highest clonality was observed in normal lung, whereas higher T cell density and diversity but lower clonality appeared to be present in later-stage lesions. The findings reflected association rather than direct causation, and larger cohorts with long-term follow-up and longitudinal biopsies were considered necessary.

V gives up 8 bases and J gives up 7 bases, and the segment between their germline ends measures 21 bases. The germline V gene sets CDR1 to MNHNS and CDR2 to SASEGT. The CDR3 contains 15 residues, cysteine and phenylalanine counted. Only the CDR3 DNA stays, 45 bases, in frame from base 1. Sequenced sample: FFPE adjacent normal lung tissue. The receptor was isolated from a person aged 60-79 years with lung adenocarcinoma. The chain joins TRBV6-1 to TRBJ1-3; D gene: possibly TRBD1, on 5 matching bases. The DNA sequence is as follows: TGTGCCAGCGGTAGGGACGGAGTTAATCGCAACACCATATATTTT. It translates as CASGRDGVNRNTIYF.